This T cell receptor beta chain is from a study of vaccination effects on CD4 cells after COVID-19. About the research overall: Post-vaccination samples were obtained at early and late time points from three convalescent patients.

The CDR3 has 15 residues. Germline CDR1 reads SGHTA; CDR2 reads FQGNSA. The germline V and J ends were trimmed by 5 bases and 7 bases, with 18 bases remaining between them. Clones were read by immunoSEQ multiplex PCR, and TCRdb kept only the in-frame ones, dropping some. Found here are approximately 15,000 clones, 74% of them singletons; the top ten hold 20%. Before any sequencing was done, the ViraFEST assay used viral peptide pools to expand antigen-specific CD4+ T cells. The culture ran for roughly ten days before CD4+ T cells were isolated. The person's infection with SARS-CoV-2, confirmed by PCR, took place between March and December 2020. Either the mRNA-1273 or the BNT162b2 vaccine was given to participants as two doses. General observations from the study: Post-vaccine spike-reactive clones in convalescents were mainly new vaccine-induced clones. Both infection-induced and vaccine-induced clones contracted markedly at late post-vaccination timepoints.

Comments on this clone: Antigen specificity is unknown.

The chain carries TRBV7-2 and TRBJ2-1; D perhaps matches TRBD2 (6 bases). The source of this sequence is a human donor who had a prior SARS-CoV-2 infection. Here the sequenced sample was CD4+ T cells from PBMCs cultured with SARS-CoV-2 spike peptides, taken after COVID-19 vaccination. The CDR3 sequence: CASSMYGSLNNEQFF. The CDR3 DNA reads TGTGCCAGCAGCATGTACGGGAGTCTTAATAATGAGCAGTTCTTC.